A selection of T cell receptor beta chains follows, all from one sample in a study of blood T cell repertoires in COVID-19. TCRdb's copy holds only in-frame clones and misses some; the assay was immunoSEQ multiplex PCR. This sample yields some 270,000 clones, of which roughly 87% are seen a single time; around 4.6% belongs to the top ten. Sequenced material: peripheral blood. The origin of the receptors is a woman in her forties who had recovered from COVID-19. Both conserved end residues are part of each CDR3. Each record gives: clone size, D gene, V gene, J gene, CDR3 protein, CDR3 DNA. D genes are given only for firm matches. Only some rows state a clone size, as once, few, many or a class for expanded clones.

NA	NA	TRBV5-5	TRBJ1-4	CASSDWLGDPNEKLFF	TGTGCCAGCAGCGATTGGTTAGGGGATCCTAATGAAAAACTGTTTTTT
NA	NA	TRBV15	TRBJ2-1	CATSPPGGLEQFF	TGTGCCACCAGCCCCCCCGGAGGGCTGGAGCAGTTCTTC
few	NA	TRBV19	TRBJ1-5	CATTHTQQSGNQPQHF	TGTGCCACCACGCATACGCAACAGTCGGGAAATCAGCCCCAGCATTTT
NA	TRBD1	TRBV28	TRBJ1-2	CASRDRAYSGYTF	TGTGCCAGCAGGGACAGGGCTTATTCTGGCTACACCTTC
NA	NA	TRBV5-4	TRBJ2-3	CASSLMGPGATDTQYF	TGTGCCAGCAGCTTAATGGGGCCAGGAGCCACAGATACGCAGTATTTT
NA	NA	TRBV3-1/TRBV3-2	TRBJ2-1	CASSQSAGHYNEQFF	TGTGCCAGCAGCCAAAGTGCAGGGCATTACAATGAGCAGTTCTTC
NA	TRBD1	TRBV11-2	TRBJ1-2	CASSLGQGVRWGYTF	TGTGCCAGCAGCTTGGGACAGGGGGTGCGGTGGGGCTACACCTTC
NA	TRBD2	TRBV7-9	TRBJ2-2	CASSRPVLAGGGGTGELFF	TGTGCCAGCAGCCGGCCTGTTCTAGCGGGAGGGGGCGGCACCGGGGAGCTGTTTTTT
NA	TRBD2	TRBV2	TRBJ2-1	CASRLSGRGGEQFF	TGTGCCAGCAGACTTAGCGGGAGGGGGGGTGAGCAGTTCTTC
NA	NA	TRBV6-5	TRBJ1-1	CASSFGGNTEAFF	TGTGCCAGCAGTTTCGGGGGTAACACTGAAGCTTTCTTT
once	NA	TRBV5-6	TRBJ2-2	CASHTVGVGTGELFF	TGTGCCAGCCATACTGTCGGGGTAGGAACCGGGGAGCTGTTTTTT
once	TRBD1	TRBV3-1/TRBV3-2	TRBJ2-4	CASSQDRRTGGNIQYF	TGTGCCAGCAGCCAAGATCGTCGGACAGGGGGAAACATTCAGTACTTC
NA	NA	TRBV28	TRBJ1-1	CASAGIGNTEAFF	TGTGCCAGCGCAGGGATCGGGAACACTGAAGCTTTCTTT
once	NA	TRBV9	TRBJ2-3	CASSAHGTGTGLKTTDTQYF	TGTGCCAGCAGCGCCCACGGGACTGGAACAGGACTTAAAACCACAGATACGCAGTATTTT
few	TRBD2	TRBV6-4	TRBJ2-2	CASSEIPRASGGAGELFF	TGTGCCAGCAGTGAGATCCCCCGAGCTAGCGGGGGTGCCGGGGAGCTGTTTTTT
NA	TRBD2	TRBV7-7	TRBJ2-7	CASSAPSGTSGVEQYF	TGTGCCAGCAGCGCCCCCTCGGGGACTAGCGGGGTTGAGCAGTACTTC
NA	TRBD2	TRBV5-5	TRBJ2-3	CASSYRLASDTQYF	TGTGCCAGCAGCTATAGACTAGCATCAGATACGCAGTATTTT
once	TRBD1	TRBV29-1	TRBJ2-5	CSVRQGAGETQYF	TGCAGCGTCCGGCAGGGGGCCGGAGAGACCCAGTACTTC
NA	NA	TRBV5-5	TRBJ1-2	CASSSNGGAINGYTF	TGTGCCAGCAGCTCCAACGGGGGGGCTATCAACGGCTACACCTTC
NA	NA	TRBV19	TRBJ1-2	CASSISVPVGYTF	TGTGCCAGTAGTATATCCGTTCCTGTAGGCTACACCTTC
NA	NA	TRBV5-6	TRBJ2-6	CASSLKFQGIGANVLTF	TGTGCCAGCAGCTTGAAATTCCAGGGAATTGGGGCCAACGTCCTGACTTTC